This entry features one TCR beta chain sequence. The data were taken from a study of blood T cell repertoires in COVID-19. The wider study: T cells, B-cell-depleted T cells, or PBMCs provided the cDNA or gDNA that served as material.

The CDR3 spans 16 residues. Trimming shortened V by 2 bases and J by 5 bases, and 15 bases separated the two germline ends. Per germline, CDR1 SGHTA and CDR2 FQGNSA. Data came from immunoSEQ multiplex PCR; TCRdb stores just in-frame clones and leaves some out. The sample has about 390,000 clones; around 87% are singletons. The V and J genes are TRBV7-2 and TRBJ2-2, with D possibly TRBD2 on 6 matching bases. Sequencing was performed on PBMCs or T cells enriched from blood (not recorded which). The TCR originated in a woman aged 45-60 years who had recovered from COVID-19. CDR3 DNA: TGTGCCAGCAGCTTATCGCCAGGGAGGTTTACCGGGGAGCTGTTTTTT. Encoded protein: CASSLSPGRFTGELFF.